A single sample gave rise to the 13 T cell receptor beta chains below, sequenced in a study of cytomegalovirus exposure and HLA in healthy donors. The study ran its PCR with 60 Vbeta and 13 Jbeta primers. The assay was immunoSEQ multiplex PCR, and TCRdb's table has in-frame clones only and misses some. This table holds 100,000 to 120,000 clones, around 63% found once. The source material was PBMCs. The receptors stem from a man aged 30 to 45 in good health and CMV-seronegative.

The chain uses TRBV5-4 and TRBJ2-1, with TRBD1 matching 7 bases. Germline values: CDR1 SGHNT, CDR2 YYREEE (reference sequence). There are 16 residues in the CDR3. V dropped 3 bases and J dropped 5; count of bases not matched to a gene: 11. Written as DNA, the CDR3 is TGTGCCAGCAGCTCCCGAGAGGGGACAGCCGACAATGAGCAGTTCTTC. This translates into CASSSREGTADNEQFF. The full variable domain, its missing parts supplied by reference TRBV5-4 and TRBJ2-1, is ETGVTQSPTHLIKTRGQQVTLRCSSQSGHNTVSWYQQALGQGPQFIFQYYREEENGRGNFPPRFSGLQFPNYSSELNVNALELDDSALYLCASSSREGTADNEQFFGPGTRLTVL.

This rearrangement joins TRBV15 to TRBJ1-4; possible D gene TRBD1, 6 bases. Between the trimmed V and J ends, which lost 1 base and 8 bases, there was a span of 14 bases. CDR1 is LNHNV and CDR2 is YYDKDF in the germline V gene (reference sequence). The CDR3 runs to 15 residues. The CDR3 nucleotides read TGTGCCACCAGCAGAGGGCCAGGGGCGCTAGAAAAACTGTTTTTT. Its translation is CATSRGPGALEKLFF.

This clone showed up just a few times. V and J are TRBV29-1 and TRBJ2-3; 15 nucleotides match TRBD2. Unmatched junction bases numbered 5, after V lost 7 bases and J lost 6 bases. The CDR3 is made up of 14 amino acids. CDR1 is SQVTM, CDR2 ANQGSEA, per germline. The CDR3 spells CSGTSGGGPDTQYF. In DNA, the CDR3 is TGCAGCGGGACTAGCGGGGGGGGTCCGGATACGCAGTATTTT.

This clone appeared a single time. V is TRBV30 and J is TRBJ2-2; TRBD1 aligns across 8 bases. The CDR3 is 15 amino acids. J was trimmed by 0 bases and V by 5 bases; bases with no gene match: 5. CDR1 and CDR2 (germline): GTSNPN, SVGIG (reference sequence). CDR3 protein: CAWGKGQANTGELFF. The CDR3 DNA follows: TGTGCCTGGGGGAAGGGACAGGCGAACACCGGGGAGCTGTTTTTT. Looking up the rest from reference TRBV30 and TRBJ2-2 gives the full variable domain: SQTIHQWPATLVQPVGSPLSLECTVEGTSNPNLYWYRQAAGRGLQLLFYSVGIGQISSEVPQNLSASRPQDRQFILSSKKLLLSDSGFYLCAWGKGQANTGELFFGEGSRLTVL.

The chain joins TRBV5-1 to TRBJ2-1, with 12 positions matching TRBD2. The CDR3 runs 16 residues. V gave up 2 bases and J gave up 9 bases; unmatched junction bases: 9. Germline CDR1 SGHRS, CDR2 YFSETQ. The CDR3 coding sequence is TGCGCCAGCAGCTTAAACCTAGCGGGAGGGCAGGGTGAGCAGTTCTTC. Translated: CASSLNLAGGQGEQFF.

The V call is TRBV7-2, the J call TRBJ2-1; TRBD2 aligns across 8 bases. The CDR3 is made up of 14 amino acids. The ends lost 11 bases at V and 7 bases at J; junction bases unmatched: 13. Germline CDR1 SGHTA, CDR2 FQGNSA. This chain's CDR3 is CAPESQASGNEQFF. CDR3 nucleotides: TGTGCCCCAGAAAGCCAGGCTAGCGGGAATGAGCAGTTCTTC.

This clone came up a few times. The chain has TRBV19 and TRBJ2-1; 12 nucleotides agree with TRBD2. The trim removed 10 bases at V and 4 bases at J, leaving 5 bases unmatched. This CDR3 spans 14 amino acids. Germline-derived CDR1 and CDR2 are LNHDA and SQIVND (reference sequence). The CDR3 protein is CATRGTSGYNEQFF. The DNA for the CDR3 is TGTGCCACCCGAGGGACTAGCGGGTACAATGAGCAGTTCTTC.

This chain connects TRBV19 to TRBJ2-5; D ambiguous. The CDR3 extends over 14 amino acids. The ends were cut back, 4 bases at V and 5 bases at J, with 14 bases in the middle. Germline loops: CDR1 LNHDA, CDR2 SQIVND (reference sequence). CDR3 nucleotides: TGTGCCAGTAGTACTGGTTACGTCCGGGAGACCCAGTACTTC. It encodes CASSTGYVRETQYF.

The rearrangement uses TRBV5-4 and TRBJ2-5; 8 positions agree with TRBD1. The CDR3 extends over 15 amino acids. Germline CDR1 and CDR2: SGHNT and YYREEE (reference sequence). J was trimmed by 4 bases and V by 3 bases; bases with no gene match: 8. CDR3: CASSSDRVGRETQYF. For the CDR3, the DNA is TGTGCCAGCAGCTCGGACAGGGTGGGTCGAGAGACCCAGTACTTC.

The CDR3 region is CASSFPEGRDEQFF. Written as DNA, the CDR3 is TGTGCCAGCAGCTTCCCCGAGGGTCGGGATGAGCAGTTCTTC. The gene calls are TRBV5-4 and TRBJ2-1; tentative D call: TRBD2 (5 bases). The CDR3 is 14 amino acids. V was clipped by 2 bases and J by 8 bases, with 14 bases between them. CDR1 and CDR2 (germline): SGHNT, YYREEE (reference sequence).

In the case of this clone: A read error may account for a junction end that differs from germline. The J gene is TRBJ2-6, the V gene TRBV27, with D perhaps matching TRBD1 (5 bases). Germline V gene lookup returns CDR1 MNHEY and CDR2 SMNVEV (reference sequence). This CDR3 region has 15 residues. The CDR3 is CASRLQASGANGLTF. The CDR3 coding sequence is TGTGCCAGCAGACTTCAGGCCTCTGGGGCCAACGGCCTGACTTTC. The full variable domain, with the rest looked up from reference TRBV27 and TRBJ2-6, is EAQVTQNPRYLITVTGKKLTVTCSQNMNHEYMSWYRQDPGLGLRQIYYSMNVEVTDKGDVPEGYKVSRKEKRNFPLILESPSPNQTSLYFCASRLQASGANGLTFGAGSRLTVL.

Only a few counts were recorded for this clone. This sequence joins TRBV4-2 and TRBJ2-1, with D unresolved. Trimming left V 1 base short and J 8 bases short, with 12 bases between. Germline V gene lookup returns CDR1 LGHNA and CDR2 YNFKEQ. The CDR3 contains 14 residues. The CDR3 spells CASSQGLARDEQFF. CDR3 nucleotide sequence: TGTGCCAGCAGCCAAGGTCTGGCTCGGGATGAGCAGTTCTTC.

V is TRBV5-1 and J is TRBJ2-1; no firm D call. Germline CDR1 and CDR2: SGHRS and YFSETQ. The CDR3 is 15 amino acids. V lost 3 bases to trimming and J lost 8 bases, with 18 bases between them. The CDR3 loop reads CASSSTNGKVDEQFF. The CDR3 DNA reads TGCGCCAGCAGCTCCACCAACGGTAAAGTAGATGAGCAGTTCTTC.